Listed below are T cell receptor beta chains from one sample, sequenced in a study of early T cells in non-severe SARS-CoV-2 infection. TCRdb reprocessed the 5' RACE reads via MiXCR and lists one record per CDR3 protein. The sample carries some 60,000 distinct CDR3 sequences, about 9.3% recorded once. Sample: whole blood. These receptors all stem from an adult who was a healthcare worker with PCR-confirmed SARS-CoV-2 infection or an uninfected control (not recorded which). Each CDR3 is given with its conserved first and last residue. The D gene is left open where the match is weak. Only part of the rows carry a size: once, few, many, or a class if the clone is expanded.

TRBJ1-2,TRBV5-6,many,-,TGTGCCAGCAGCCTCCAGGGCCCTAACTATGGCTACACCTTC,CASSLQGPNYGYTF
TRBJ1-5,TRBV7-8,few,-,TGTGCCAGCAGCTTAGGCAGGGCGGGGGGGCCCCAGCATTTT,CASSLGRAGGPQHF
TRBJ2-1,TRBV7-8,few,-,TGTGCCAGCAGCCTACGGACAGCAACTTACAATGAGCAGTTCTTC,CASSLRTATYNEQFF
TRBJ1-2,TRBV6-2/TRBV6-3,few,TRBD1,TGTGCCAGCAGTACCGGGACAGAAATTTATGGCTACACCTTC,CASSTGTEIYGYTF
TRBJ2-5,TRBV5-1,-,-,TGCGCCAGCAGCTTGGCCGGGATGTACCAAGAGACCCAGTACTTC,CASSLAGMYQETQYF
TRBJ2-2,TRBV11-1,-,TRBD1,TGTGCCAGCAGCAGACAGGGGCCCTCGAACACCGGGGAGCTGTTTTTT,CASSRQGPSNTGELFF
TRBJ2-5,TRBV4-1,-,TRBD2,TGCGCCAGCAGCCGCTCGTCGGTTAGCGGGGAGACCCAGTACTTC,CASSRSSVSGETQYF
TRBJ1-2,TRBV10-2,few,-,TGCGCCAGCAGTGAGTCTTATGGCCGATCGGGCTACACCTTC,CASSESYGRSGYTF
TRBJ2-5,TRBV29-1,few,TRBD2,TGCAGCGTTGCAATAGCGGGAAAAGAGACCCAGTACTTC,CSVAIAGKETQYF
TRBJ2-5,TRBV7-9,-,-,TGTGCCAGCAGCCACCGGGACTTTCAAGAGACCCAGTACTTC,CASSHRDFQETQYF
TRBJ1-2,TRBV29-1,-,-,TGCAGCGTTGAAGATCGTCGGGGCCGAGTGGGCTATGGCTACACCTTC,CSVEDRRGRVGYGYTF
TRBJ1-2,TRBV9,many,TRBD1,TGTGCCAGCAGCGTACAGGGGGCCGCCCTCTATGGCTACACCTTC,CASSVQGAALYGYTF
TRBJ1-4,TRBV6-1,few,-,TGTGCCAGCAGCATGACGGGACGGCGGGGTAATGAAAAACTGTTTTTT,CASSMTGRRGNEKLFF
TRBJ1-4,TRBV20-1,few,-,TGCAGTGCCCCGGGACCCGGGCGGGAAAAACTGTTTTTT,CSAPGPGREKLFF
TRBJ2-5,TRBV19,many,-,TGTGCCAGTAGTATTCGGGGGGCGTTTGGGGGGCCCCAAGAGACCCAGTACTTC,CASSIRGAFGGPQETQYF
TRBJ2-1,TRBV13,-,-,TGTGCCAGCAGCCAAAGGTCGTACAATGAGCAGTTCTTC,CASSQRSYNEQFF
TRBJ2-1,TRBV30,many,-,TGTGCCTGGACCTTTATGGGAGGAGGATATGAGCAGTTCTTC,CAWTFMGGGYEQFF
TRBJ1-2,TRBV27,few,-,TGTGCCAGCAGCCCCAGGGGCGGTAGCTATGGCTACACCTTC,CASSPRGGSYGYTF
TRBJ1-2,TRBV2,few,-,TGTGCCAGCAGTGTCCGACAGTGGGGCTACACCTTC,CASSVRQWGYTF
TRBJ1-2,TRBV5-5,few,TRBD1,TGTGCCAGCAGTACCGGACAGGGTTACGGCTACACCTTC,CASSTGQGYGYTF
TRBJ1-5,TRBV6-1,-,-,TGTGCCAGCAGTGAAGAAGGAAACAGGGCCCTGAAGCCCCAGCATTTT,CASSEEGNRALKPQHF